One T cell receptor beta chain is described in this entry. Its target is unknown. Being one base from a much bigger clone, this may be a read error. The data were taken from a study of shared clonotypes between healthy human individuals. Whole-study findings and limits: Sequencing depth was expected to influence donor clonotype sharing.

Several immunoSEQ 96-well plates shared each subset's DNA, each plate a replicate. The table came from immunoSEQ multiplex PCR; TCRdb's copy has only in-frame clones and leaves some out. The sample includes fewer than 650,000 clones, around 77% of them seen just once. CDR1 and CDR2 (germline): SGHNT, YENEEA. CDR3 size: 13 residues. The sequence was collected from a middle-aged woman in good health. Some clones in this sample may be carry-over from other donors' samples. The chain employs TRBV11-3 and TRBJ2-1; no reliable D call. Sequencing input: PBMCs. CDR3 DNA: TGTGCCGGCAGCTTAGGAGCCAACAATGAGCAGTTCTTC. The encoded protein is CAGSLGANNEQFF.